This T cell receptor beta chain was captured in a study of human T cells and chemical hapten exposure. This clonotype was observed a few times. TCRdb re-derived calls from the RACE reads in MiXCR, one entry per CDR3 protein. The data hold tens of thousands of distinct CDR3 sequences, with roughly an eighth observed a single time. The CDR3 runs 15 residues. Germline V gives CDR1 MNHEY, CDR2 SVGEGT. The J segment lost 5 bases and the V segment lost 4 bases, leaving 7 bases of the junction unmatched. The time point is: pre-sensitization, week 0. Treatment here: therapeutic diphenylcyclopropenone sensitization with weekly scalp DPC.

This TCR came from a woman in her thirties with alopecia areata. Some clones in this sample may be carry-over from other donors' samples. The J gene is TRBJ2-1, the V gene TRBV6-2 or TRBV6-3; 8 positions agree with TRBD1. The sample was whole blood, taken in connection with sensitization to the hapten diphenylcyclopropenone (DPC). CDR3 DNA sequence: TGTGCCAGCAGTTTCAGGGGGCGCAGGAACAATGAGCAGTTCTTC. This translates into CASSFRGRRNNEQFF.